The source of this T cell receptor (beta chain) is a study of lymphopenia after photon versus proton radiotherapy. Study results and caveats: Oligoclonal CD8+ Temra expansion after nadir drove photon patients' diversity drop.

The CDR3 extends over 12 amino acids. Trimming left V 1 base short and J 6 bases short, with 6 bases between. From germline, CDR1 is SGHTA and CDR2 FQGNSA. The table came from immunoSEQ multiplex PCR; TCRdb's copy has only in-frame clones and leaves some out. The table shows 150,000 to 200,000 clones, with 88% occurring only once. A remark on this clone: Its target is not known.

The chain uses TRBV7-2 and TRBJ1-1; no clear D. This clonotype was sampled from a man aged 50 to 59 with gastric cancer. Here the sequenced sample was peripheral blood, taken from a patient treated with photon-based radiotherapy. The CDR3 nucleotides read TGTGCCAGCAGCTTAGGTAGCGCTGAAGCTTTCTTT. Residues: CASSLGSAEAFF.